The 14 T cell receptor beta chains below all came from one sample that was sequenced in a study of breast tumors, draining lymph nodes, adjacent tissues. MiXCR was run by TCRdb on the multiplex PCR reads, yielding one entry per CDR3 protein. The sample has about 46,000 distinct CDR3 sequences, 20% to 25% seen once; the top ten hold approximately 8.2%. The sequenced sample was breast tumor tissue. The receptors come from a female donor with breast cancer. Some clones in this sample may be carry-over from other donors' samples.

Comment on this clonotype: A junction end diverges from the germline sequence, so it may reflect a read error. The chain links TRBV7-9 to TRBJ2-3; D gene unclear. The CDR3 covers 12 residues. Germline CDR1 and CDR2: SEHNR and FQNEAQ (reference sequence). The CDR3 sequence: CASDQSTDTQYF. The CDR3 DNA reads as TGTGCCAGCGATCAGAGCACTGATACGCAGTATTTT.

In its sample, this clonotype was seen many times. The CDR3 DNA sequence: TGTGCCAGCAGCCAGCTGTTCATCTTGACGGCCCAGTACTTC. Protein product: CASSQLFILTAQYF. The chain employs TRBV5-6 and TRBJ2-5; no clear D. The CDR3 has 14 residues. The V end lost 4 bases, the J end lost 9 bases, and 19 bases lay between the germline ends. The germline V gene encodes CDR1 SGHDT and CDR2 YYEEEE. Complete variable domain (other parts from reference TRBV5-6 and TRBJ2-5): DAGVTQSPTHLIKTRGQQVTLRCSPKSGHDTVSWYQQALGQGPQFIFQYYEEEERQRGNFPDRFSGHQFPNYSSELNVNALLLGDSALYLCASSQLFILTAQYFGPGTRLLVL.

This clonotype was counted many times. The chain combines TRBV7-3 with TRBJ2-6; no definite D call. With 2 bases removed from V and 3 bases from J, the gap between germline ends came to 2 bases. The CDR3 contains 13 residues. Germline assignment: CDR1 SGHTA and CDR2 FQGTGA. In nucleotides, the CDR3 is TGTGCCAGCAGCTTAGGTGGGGCCAACGTCCTGACTTTC. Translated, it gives CASSLGGANVLTF.

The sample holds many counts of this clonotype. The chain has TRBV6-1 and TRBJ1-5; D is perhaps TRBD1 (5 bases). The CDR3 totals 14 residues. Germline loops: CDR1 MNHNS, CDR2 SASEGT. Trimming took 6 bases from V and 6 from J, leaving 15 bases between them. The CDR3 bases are TGTGCCAGCAGCGATGGAGGGGAGGTTCAGCCCCAGCATTTT. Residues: CASSDGGEVQPQHF.

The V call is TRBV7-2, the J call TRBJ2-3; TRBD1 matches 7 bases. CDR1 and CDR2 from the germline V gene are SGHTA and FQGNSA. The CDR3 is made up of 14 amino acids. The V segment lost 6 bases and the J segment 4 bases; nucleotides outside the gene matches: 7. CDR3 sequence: CASRRQGSADTQYF. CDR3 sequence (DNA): TGTGCCAGCAGAAGACAGGGTTCGGCAGATACGCAGTATTTT.

CDR3 loop: CSARARILSSYEQYF. CDR3 bases: TGCAGTGCTAGAGCCCGGATCCTAAGCTCCTACGAGCAGTACTTC. The rearrangement links TRBV20-1 to TRBJ2-7; D is uncertain. V lost 1 base and J lost 0, with 13 bases in between. Germline CDR1 and CDR2: DFQATT and SNEGSKA (reference sequence). The CDR3 is 15 amino acids.

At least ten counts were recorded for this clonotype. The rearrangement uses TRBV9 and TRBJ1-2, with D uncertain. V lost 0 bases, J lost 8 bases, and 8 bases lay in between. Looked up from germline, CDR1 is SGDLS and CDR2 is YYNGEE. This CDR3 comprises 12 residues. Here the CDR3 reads CASSVADLGYTF. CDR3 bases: TGTGCCAGCAGCGTAGCCGATTTGGGCTACACCTTC. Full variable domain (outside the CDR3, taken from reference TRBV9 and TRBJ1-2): DSGVTQTPKHLITATGQRVTLRCSPRSGDLSVYWYQQSLDQGLQFLIQYYNGEERAKGNILERFSAQQFPDLHSELNLSSLELGDSALYFCASSVADLGYTFGSGTRLTVV.

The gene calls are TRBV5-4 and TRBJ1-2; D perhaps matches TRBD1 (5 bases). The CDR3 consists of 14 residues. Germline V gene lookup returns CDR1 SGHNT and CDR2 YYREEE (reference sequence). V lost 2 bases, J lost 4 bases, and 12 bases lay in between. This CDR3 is CASSFGQGIYGYTF. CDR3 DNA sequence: TGTGCCAGCAGCTTCGGGCAGGGCATCTATGGCTACACCTTC.

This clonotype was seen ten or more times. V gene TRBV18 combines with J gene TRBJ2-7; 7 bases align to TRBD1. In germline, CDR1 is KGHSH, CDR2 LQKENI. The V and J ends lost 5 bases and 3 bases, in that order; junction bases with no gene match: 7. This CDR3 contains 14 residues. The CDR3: CASSSRQGNYEQYF. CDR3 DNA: TGTGCCAGCTCATCGCGACAGGGTAACTACGAGCAGTACTTC.

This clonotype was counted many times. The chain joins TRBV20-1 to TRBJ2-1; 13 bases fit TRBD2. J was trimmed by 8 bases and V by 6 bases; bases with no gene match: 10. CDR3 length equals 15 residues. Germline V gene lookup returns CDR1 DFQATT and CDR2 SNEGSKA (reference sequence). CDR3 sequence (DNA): TGCAGTGCGCCCGCACTAGCGGGGGGGCCGGATGAGCAGTTCTTC. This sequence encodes CSAPALAGGPDEQFF.

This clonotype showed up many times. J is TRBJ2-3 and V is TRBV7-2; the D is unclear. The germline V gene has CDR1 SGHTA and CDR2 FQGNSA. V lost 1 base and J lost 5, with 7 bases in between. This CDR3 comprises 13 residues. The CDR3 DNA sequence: TGTGCCAGCAGCTTAGTGGGTAAAGATACGCAGTATTTT. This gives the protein CASSLVGKDTQYF.

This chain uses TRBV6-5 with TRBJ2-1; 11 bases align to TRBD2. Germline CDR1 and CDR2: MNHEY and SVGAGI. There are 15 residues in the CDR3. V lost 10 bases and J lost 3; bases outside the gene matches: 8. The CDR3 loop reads CATKLGTSGYNEQFF. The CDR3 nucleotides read TGTGCCACCAAACTAGGGACTAGCGGCTACAATGAGCAGTTCTTC.

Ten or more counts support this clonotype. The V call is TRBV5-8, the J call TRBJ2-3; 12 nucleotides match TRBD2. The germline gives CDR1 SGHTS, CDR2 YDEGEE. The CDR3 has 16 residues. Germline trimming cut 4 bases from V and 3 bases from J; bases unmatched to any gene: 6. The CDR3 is CASSTGLAGRTDTQYF. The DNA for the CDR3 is TGTGCCAGCAGCACCGGACTAGCGGGACGGACAGATACGCAGTATTTT.

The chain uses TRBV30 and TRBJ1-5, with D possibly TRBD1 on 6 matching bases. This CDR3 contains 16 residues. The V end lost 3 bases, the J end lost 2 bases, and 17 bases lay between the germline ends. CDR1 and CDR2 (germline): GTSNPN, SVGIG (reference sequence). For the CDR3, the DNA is TGTGCCTGGAGCTCGACAGGACATGGGGGCAATCAGCCCCAGCATTTT. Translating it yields CAWSSTGHGGNQPQHF.